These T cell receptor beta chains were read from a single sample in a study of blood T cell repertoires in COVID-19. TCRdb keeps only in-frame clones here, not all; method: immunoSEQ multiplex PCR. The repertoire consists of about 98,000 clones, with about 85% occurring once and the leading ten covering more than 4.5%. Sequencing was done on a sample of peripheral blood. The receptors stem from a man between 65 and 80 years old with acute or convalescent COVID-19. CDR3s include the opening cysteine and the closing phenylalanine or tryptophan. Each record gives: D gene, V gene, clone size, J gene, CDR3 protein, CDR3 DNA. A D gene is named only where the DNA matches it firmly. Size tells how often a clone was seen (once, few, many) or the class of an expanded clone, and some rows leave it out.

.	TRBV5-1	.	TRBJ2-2	CASSLEAGWNTGELFF	TGCGCCAGCAGCTTGGAGGCAGGGTGGAACACCGGGGAGCTGTTTTTT
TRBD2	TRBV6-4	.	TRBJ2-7	CASSDSAGGTGEQYF	TGTGCCAGCAGTGACTCCGCGGGGGGGACGGGCGAGCAGTACTTC
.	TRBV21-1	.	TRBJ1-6	CASSKAGDSPLHF	TGTGCCAGCAGCAAAGCAGGGGATTCACCCCTCCACTTT
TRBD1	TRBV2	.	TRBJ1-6	CARKITGADNSPLHF	TGTGCCAGAAAGATCACAGGGGCGGATAATTCACCCCTCCACTTT
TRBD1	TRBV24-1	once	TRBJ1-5	CATSEPGGPNQPQHF	TGTGCCACCAGTGAGCCAGGGGGCCCCAATCAGCCCCAGCATTTT
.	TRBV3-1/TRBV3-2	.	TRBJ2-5	CASSQVPGQQETQYF	TGTGCCAGCAGCCAAGTACCCGGACAGCAAGAGACCCAGTACTTC
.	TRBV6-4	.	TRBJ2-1	CARCRSNEQFF	TGTGCCAGATGTAGGAGCAATGAGCAGTTCTTC
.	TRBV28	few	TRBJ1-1	CASSLLGTELEAFF	TGTGCCAGCAGTTTGCTAGGCACGGAACTTGAAGCTTTCTTT
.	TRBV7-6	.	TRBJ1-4	CASSLAQGRTNEKLFF	TGTGCCAGCAGCTTAGCCCAGGGCAGAACTAATGAAAAACTGTTTTTT
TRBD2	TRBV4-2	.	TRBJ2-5	CASSQDDRAGEETQYF	TGTGCCAGCAGCCAAGATGATAGGGCGGGGGAAGAGACCCAGTACTTC
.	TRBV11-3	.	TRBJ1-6	CASSLGGNSPLHF	TGTGCCAGCAGCTTAGGGGGCAATTCACCCCTCCACTTT
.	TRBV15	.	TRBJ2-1	CATSRDGGYNEQFF	TGTGCCACCAGCAGAGATGGCGGTTACAATGAGCAGTTCTTC
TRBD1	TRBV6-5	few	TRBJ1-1	CASSRTGTMNTEAFF	TGTGCCAGCAGCCGGACAGGTACCATGAACACTGAAGCTTTCTTT
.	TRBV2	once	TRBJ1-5	CASRRVEQPQHF	TGTGCCAGCAGGAGGGTAGAGCAGCCCCAGCATTTT
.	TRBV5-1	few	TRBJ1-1	CASSPDTLNTEAFF	TGCGCCAGCAGCCCGGACACGCTGAACACTGAAGCTTTCTTT
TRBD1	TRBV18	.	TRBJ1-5	CASSLGQGSQPQHF	TGTGCCAGCTCACTTGGACAGGGAAGTCAGCCCCAGCATTTT
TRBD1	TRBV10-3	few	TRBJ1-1	CAIGDRGLPLF	TGTGCCATCGGGGACAGGGGCCTTCCCCTCTTT
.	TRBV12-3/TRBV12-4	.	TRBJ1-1	CASSPPGNTEAFF	TGTGCCAGCAGTCCACCAGGGAACACTGAAGCTTTCTTT
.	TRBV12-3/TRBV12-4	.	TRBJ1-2	CAILGQDYGYTF	TGTGCCATCCTGGGGCAGGACTATGGCTACACCTTC
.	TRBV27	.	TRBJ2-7	CASSPSRAHEQYF	TGTGCCAGCAGCCCATCGCGTGCCCACGAGCAGTACTTC
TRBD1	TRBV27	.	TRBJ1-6	CASTIKGAGKSPLHF	TGTGCCAGCACTATAAAGGGGGCTGGGAAATCACCCCTCCACTTT
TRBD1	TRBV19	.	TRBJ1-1	CASTLGAGGDTEAFF	TGTGCCAGTACCCTAGGGGCAGGGGGAGACACTGAAGCTTTCTTT
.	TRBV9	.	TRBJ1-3	CASSPRVSSGNTIYF	TGTGCCAGCAGCCCCAGGGTGAGCTCTGGAAACACCATATATTTT
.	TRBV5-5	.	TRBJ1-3	CASSSQGTSGNTIYF	TGTGCCAGCAGCTCCCAGGGGACCTCTGGAAACACCATATATTTT
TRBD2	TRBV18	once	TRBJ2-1	CASSPPSSGGNEQFF	TGTGCCAGCTCACCACCGTCTAGCGGGGGGAATGAGCAGTTCTTC
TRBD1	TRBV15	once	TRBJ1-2	CATSRDQGAGYGYTF	TGTGCCACCAGCAGAGATCAGGGGGCGGGGTATGGCTACACCTTC
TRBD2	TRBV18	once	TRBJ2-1	CASSPGTGSGGRYNEQFF	TGTGCCAGCTCACCCGGGACGGGTAGCGGGGGGCGATACAATGAGCAGTTCTTC
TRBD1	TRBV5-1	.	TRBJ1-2	CASSLPGQYGYTF	TGCGCCAGCAGCCTTCCGGGACAGTATGGCTACACCTTC
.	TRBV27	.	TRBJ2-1	CATQGWAYNEQFF	TGTGCCACCCAGGGATGGGCCTACAATGAGCAGTTCTTC
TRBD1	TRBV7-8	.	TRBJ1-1	CASSRPTGGFTEAFF	TGTGCCAGCAGCAGACCGACAGGGGGATTTACTGAAGCTTTCTTT